Listed here are 16 T cell receptor beta chains from one sample, sequenced in a study of cytomegalovirus exposure and HLA in healthy donors. Repertoires were generated with immunoSEQ multiplex PCR, while TCRdb's copy carries only in-frame clones and drops some. The data show 150,000 or so clones, 84% seen once. Specimen: PBMCs. The receptor set was obtained from a man aged 25-45 years in good health and CMV-seropositive.

The chain has TRBV6-1 and TRBJ1-4, with D uncertain. Germline V gene lookup returns CDR1 MNHNS and CDR2 SASEGT. The V and J ends lost 10 bases and 4 bases respectively, with 10 bases between them. This CDR3 has 12 residues. CDR3 in amino acids: CATSSFNEKLFF. As DNA, the CDR3 is TGTGCCACCTCCTCTTTTAATGAAAAACTGTTTTTT.

This chain uses TRBV9 with TRBJ2-2, with 10 bases aligning to TRBD1. The trim removed 4 bases at V and 14 bases at J, leaving 8 bases unmatched. The CDR3 spans 13 residues. Germline assignment: CDR1 SGDLS and CDR2 YYNGEE. The CDR3 DNA follows: TGTGCCAGCAGCCTCGTAGGACAGGGGGGACTGTTTTTT. Translating it yields CASSLVGQGGLFF.

The chain links TRBV2 to TRBJ2-2; 8 nucleotides agree with TRBD2. Germline CDR1 reads SNHLY; CDR2 reads FYNNEI. Trimming at V came to 7 bases and at J to 0 bases, leaving 4 bases not matched to a gene. This CDR3 is built from 15 residues. Here the CDR3 reads CASTPGLANTGELFF. CDR3 nucleotide sequence: TGTGCCAGCACTCCGGGACTAGCGAACACCGGGGAGCTGTTTTTT.

This chain uses TRBV11-3 with TRBJ2-7, with TRBD2 identical over 9 bases. V was clipped by 3 bases and J by 5 bases; unmatched bases: 5. The CDR3 totals 14 residues. Germline V gene sequence: CDR1 SGHNT, CDR2 YENEEA. The CDR3 sequence: CASSLPGLAHEQYF. As DNA, the CDR3 is TGTGCCAGCAGCTTGCCGGGACTAGCCCACGAGCAGTACTTC.

This chain links TRBV6-5 with TRBJ2-7; 9 nucleotides align to TRBD1. This CDR3 contains 13 residues. The V gene's germline CDR1 is MNHEY and CDR2 SVGAGI. After removal of 6 bases from V and 3 bases from J, the junction contained 3 bases not matched to a gene. The CDR3: CASRTGGSYEQYF. CDR3 DNA: TGTGCCAGCAGGACAGGGGGGAGCTACGAGCAGTACTTC.

The rearrangement links TRBV28 to TRBJ2-3; D may be TRBD1 (7 bases). The CDR3 is 15 amino acids. Trimming left V 4 bases short and J 2 bases short, with 13 bases between. The germline gives CDR1 MDHEN, CDR2 SYDVKM. CDR3 protein: CASSWTGGFTDTQYF. CDR3 DNA: TGTGCCAGCAGTTGGACAGGAGGGTTCACAGATACGCAGTATTTT.

The table lists this clone with a few counts. The V call is TRBV4-3, the J call TRBJ1-6, with D possibly being TRBD1 (5 bases). Germline-derived CDR1 and CDR2 are LGHNA and YSLEER. The CDR3 spans 17 residues. V was cut by 0 bases and J by 4 bases, with 13 bases left in between. The CDR3, as DNA: TGCGCCAGCAGCCAAGAAGGGCCCGGGGGATATAATTCACCCCTCCACTTT. Translation: CASSQEGPGGYNSPLHF.

The chain recombines TRBV9 with TRBJ2-1, with 7 bases aligning to TRBD2. The CDR3 covers 15 residues. The germline V gene encodes CDR1 SGDLS and CDR2 YYNGEE. V trimming: 0 bases; J trimming: 5 bases; junction bases outside the gene matches: 5. The CDR3 here is CASSVGVGGHNEQFF. For the CDR3, the DNA is TGTGCCAGCAGCGTAGGAGTGGGAGGGCACAATGAGCAGTTCTTC.

This clone showed up just once. The rearrangement uses TRBV5-4 and TRBJ2-7; 8 bases map to TRBD2. Trimming took 1 base from V and 4 from J; bases not matched to a gene: 7. Germline values: CDR1 SGHNT, CDR2 YYREEE (reference sequence). CDR3 length equals 15 residues. The CDR3 sequence is CASSLRAAGDYEQYF. CDR3 sequence (DNA): TGTGCCAGCAGCTTGCGGGCAGCGGGGGATTACGAGCAGTACTTC.

This chain links TRBV6-4 with TRBJ1-1; TRBD1 matches 11 bases. Germline CDR1 MRHNA, CDR2 SNTAGT. This CDR3 region has 15 residues. The trim removed 4 bases at V and 4 bases at J, leaving 5 bases unmatched. CDR3: CASSARGTGGTEAFF. CDR3 sequence (DNA): TGTGCCAGCAGTGCTCGGGGGACAGGGGGCACTGAAGCTTTCTTT.

The genes are TRBV30 and TRBJ2-7; 7 nucleotides align to TRBD1. J gave up 7 bases and V 0 bases, and 9 bases lay outside the gene matches. This CDR3 contains 14 residues. Germline assignment: CDR1 GTSNPN and CDR2 SVGIG (reference sequence). The CDR3 nucleotides are TGTGCCTGGAGTGTTCGTGGTGCAGGGGGTGAGCAGTACTTC. It encodes CAWSVRGAGGEQYF.

The gene calls are TRBV5-1 and TRBJ2-2, with D possibly being TRBD1 (7 bases). V lost 5 bases to trimming and J lost 1 base, with 18 bases between them. The CDR3 has 17 amino acids. The germline V gene encodes CDR1 SGHRS and CDR2 YFSETQ. The CDR3 loop reads CASRRQGGLQNTGELFF. CDR3 coding DNA: TGCGCCAGCAGACGTCAGGGGGGTCTTCAGAACACCGGGGAGCTGTTTTTT.

This chain links TRBV6-5 with TRBJ1-1; 8 bases map to TRBD1. Trimming cost V 4 bases and J 5 bases; bases outside gene matches: 9. Germline CDR1 MNHEY, CDR2 SVGAGI. The CDR3 is 15 amino acids. This CDR3 reads CASSWFPGGRTEAFF. Here the CDR3 DNA reads TGTGCCAGCAGTTGGTTCCCAGGGGGCCGGACTGAAGCTTTCTTT.

V is TRBV9 and J is TRBJ2-3, with TRBD1 matching 8 bases. Unmatched junction bases numbered 2, after V lost 1 base and J lost 1 base. Germline CDR1 is SGDLS and CDR2 is YYNGEE. The CDR3 totals 15 residues. The CDR3 region has the DNA TGTGCCAGCAGCGTAATGGGACAGGGCACAGATACGCAGTATTTT. Translation gives CASSVMGQGTDTQYF.

The chain joins TRBV7-9 to TRBJ2-2; D is unresolved. Germline assignment: CDR1 SEHNR and CDR2 FQNEAQ (reference sequence). V lost 2 bases and J 4 bases, leaving 5 bases between the germline ends. The CDR3 has 13 amino acids. The CDR3 loop is CASSLLSTGELFF. The DNA for the CDR3 is TGTGCCAGCAGCTTACTAAGCACCGGGGAGCTGTTTTTT. Full variable domain (outside the CDR3, taken from reference TRBV7-9 and TRBJ2-2): DTGVSQNPRHKITKRGQNVTFRCDPISEHNRLYWYRQTLGQGPEFLTYFQNEAQLEKSRLLSDRFSAERPKGSFSTLEIQRTEQGDSAMYLCASSLLSTGELFFGEGSRLTVL.

The chain links TRBV12-2 to TRBJ2-1; the table's D call TRBD1 went unverified against the DNA. TRBV12-2 is termed a pseudogene. The CDR3 is made up of 13 amino acids. The CDR3: CASRFLQADEQFF. The CDR3 bases are TGTGCAAGTCGCTTCCTTCAGGCCGATGAGCAGTTCTTC.